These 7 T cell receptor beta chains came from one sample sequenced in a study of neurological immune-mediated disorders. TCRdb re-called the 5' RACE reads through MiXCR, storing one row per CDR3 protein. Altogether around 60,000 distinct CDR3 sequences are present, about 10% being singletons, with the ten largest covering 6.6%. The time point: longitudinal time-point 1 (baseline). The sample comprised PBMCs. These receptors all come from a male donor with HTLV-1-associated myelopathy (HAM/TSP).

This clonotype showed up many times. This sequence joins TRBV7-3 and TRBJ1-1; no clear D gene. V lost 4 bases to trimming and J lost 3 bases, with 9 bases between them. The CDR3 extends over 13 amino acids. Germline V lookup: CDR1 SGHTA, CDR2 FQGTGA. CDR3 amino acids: CASSSLWDTEAFF. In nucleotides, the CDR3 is TGTGCCAGCAGCTCCCTATGGGACACTGAAGCTTTCTTT.

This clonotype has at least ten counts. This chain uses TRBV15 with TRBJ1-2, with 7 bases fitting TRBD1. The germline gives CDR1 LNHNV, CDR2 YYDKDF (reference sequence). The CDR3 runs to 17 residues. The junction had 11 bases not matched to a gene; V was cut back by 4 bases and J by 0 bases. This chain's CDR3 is CATSTRGAGNANYGYTF. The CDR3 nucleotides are TGTGCCACCAGCACCAGGGGGGCAGGAAATGCTAACTATGGCTACACCTTC.

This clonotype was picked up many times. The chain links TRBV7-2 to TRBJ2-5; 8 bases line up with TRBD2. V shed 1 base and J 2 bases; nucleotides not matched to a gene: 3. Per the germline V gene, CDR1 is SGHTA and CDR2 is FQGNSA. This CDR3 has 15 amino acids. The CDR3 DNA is TGTGCCAGCAGCTTAGGCGTAGCGGGACAAGAGACCCAGTACTTC. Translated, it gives CASSLGVAGQETQYF.

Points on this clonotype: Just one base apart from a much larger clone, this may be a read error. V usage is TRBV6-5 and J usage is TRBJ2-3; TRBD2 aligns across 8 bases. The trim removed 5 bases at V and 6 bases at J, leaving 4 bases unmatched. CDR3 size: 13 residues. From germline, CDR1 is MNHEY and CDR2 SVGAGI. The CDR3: CASSGLACDTQYF. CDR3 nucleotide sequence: TGTGCCAGCAGTGGACTAGCATGCGATACGCAGTATTTT.

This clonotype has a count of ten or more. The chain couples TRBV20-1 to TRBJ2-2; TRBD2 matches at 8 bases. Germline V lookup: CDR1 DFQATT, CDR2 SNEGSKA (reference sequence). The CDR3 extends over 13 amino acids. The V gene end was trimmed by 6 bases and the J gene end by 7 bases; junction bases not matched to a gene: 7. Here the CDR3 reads CSAPGGAGGELFF. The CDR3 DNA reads TGCAGTGCCCCCGGGGGGGCAGGCGGGGAGCTGTTTTTT.

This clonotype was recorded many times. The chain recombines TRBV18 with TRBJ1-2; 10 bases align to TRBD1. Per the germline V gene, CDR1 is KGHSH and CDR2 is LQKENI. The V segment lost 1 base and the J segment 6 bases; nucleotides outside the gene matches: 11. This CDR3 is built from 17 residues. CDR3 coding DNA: TGTGCCAGCTCACCACAATCGACAGGGGGCGAAGAGGATGGCTACACCTTC. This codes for CASSPQSTGGEEDGYTF.

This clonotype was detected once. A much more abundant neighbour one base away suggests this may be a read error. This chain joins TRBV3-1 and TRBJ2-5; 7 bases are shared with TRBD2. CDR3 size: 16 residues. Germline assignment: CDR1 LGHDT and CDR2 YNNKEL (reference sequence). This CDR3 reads CASSQNIPPGGETKYF. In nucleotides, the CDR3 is TGTGCCAGCAGCCAAAACATCCCGCCGGGAGGAGAGACCAAGTACTTC.